This TCR beta chain was found in a study of T-cell reconstitution after alpha-beta-depleted transplantation in children. The ends were cut back, 6 bases at V and 3 bases at J, with 12 bases in the middle. The length of the CDR3 is 14 residues. From germline, CDR1 is MDHEN and CDR2 SYDVKM. Unique molecular identifiers were incorporated when the TCRbeta library was constructed. TCRdb reanalysed the PCR reads using MiXCR and keeps one entry per CDR3 protein. The sample lists approximately 350,000 distinct CDR3 sequences, around 10% occurring once. The J gene is TRBJ1-5, the V gene TRBV28, with D maybe TRBD1 (5 bases). This clonotype originated in a human donor who donated a stem cell graft to a child with acute lymphoblastic leukemia. Sequences were derived from PBMCs from the stem cell graft donor, sampled from the stem cell graft. In nucleotides, the CDR3 is TGTGCCAGCAGGGTCGGACAACTCAATCAGCCCCAGCATTTT. It translates to CASRVGQLNQPQHF.